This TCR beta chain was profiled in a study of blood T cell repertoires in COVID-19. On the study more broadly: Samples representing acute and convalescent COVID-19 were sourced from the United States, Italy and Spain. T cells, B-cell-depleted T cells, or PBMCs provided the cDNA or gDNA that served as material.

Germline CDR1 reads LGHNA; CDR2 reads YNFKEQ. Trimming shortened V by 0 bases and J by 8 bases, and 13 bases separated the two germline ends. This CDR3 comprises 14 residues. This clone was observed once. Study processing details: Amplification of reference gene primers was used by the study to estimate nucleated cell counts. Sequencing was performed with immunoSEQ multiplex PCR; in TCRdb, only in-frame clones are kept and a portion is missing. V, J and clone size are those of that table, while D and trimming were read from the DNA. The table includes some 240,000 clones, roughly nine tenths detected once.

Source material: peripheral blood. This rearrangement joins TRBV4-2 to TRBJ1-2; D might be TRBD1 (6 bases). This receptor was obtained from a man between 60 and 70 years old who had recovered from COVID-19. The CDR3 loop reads CASSQDAGRGGYTF. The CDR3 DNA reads TGTGCCAGCAGCCAAGATGCAGGGAGGGGGGGCTACACCTTC.